This T cell receptor beta chain was identified during a study of Ad26.COV2.S vaccination and SARS-CoV-2 variants. Findings of the study overall: Spike-specific responses of CD8+ and CD4+ T cells were reported to display substantial breadth after vaccination. Placebo recipients trailed vaccine recipients in spike-specific TCR breadth.

Treatment in this sample: 15 to 20 received Ad26.COV2.S at low or high dose, single or two shots; about 5 received placebo; per-sample allocation not given. On day 63 after the first injection, vaccine and placebo recipients gave samples. The data were produced by immunoSEQ multiplex PCR, yet TCRdb's version contains in-frame clones alone and is incomplete. The table includes 450,000 to 550,000 clones, roughly nine tenths detected once. Details on this clone: Its antigen is unknown.

Germline lookup yields CDR1 SGHAT and CDR2 FQDESV (reference sequence). Trimming removed 5 bases from V and 0 bases from J, with 10 bases in between. This CDR3 comprises 15 residues. This sequence originates from a person between 18 and 60 years old who received the Ad26.COV2.S COVID-19 vaccine or a placebo. This chain uses TRBV11-1 with TRBJ1-4; D is unresolved. The source was peripheral blood, collected in a trial of Ad26.COV2.S vaccine versus placebo. CDR3 nucleotides: TGTGCCAGCAGCCTACGACACTCAACTAATGAAAAACTGTTTTTT. Its protein is CASSLRHSTNEKLFF.